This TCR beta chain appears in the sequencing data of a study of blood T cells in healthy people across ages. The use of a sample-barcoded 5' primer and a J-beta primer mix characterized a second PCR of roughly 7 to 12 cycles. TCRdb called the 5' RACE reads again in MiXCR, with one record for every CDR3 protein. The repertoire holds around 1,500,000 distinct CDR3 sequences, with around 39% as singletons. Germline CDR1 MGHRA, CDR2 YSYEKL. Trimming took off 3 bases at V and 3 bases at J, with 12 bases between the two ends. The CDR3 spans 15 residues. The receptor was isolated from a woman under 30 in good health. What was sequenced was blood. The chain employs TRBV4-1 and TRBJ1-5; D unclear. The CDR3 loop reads CASSQSDLNNQPQHF. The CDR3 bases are TGCGCCAGCAGCCAGAGTGACCTGAACAATCAGCCCCAGCATTTT.